This T cell receptor beta chain is from a study of T cell changes during pregnancy in multiple sclerosis. Profiling relied on immunoSEQ multiplex PCR, and the TCRdb table lists in-frame clones only, not all of them. The sample lists 100,000 or so clones, 80% to 95% seen once, with 2.5% to 4% in the top ten. The receptor was derived from a female donor with multiple sclerosis, enrolled in a pregnancy study. The sequences come from peripheral blood, collected in the second trimester of pregnancy.

CDR3 nucleotide sequence: TGTGCCAGCAGTACGGGGACTAGCGGGAGGGGTAGGACCTACGAGCAGTACTTC. Protein: CASSTGTSGRGRTYEQYF. This chain joins TRBV25-1 and TRBJ2-7; 16 nucleotides line up with TRBD2. The CDR3 totals 18 residues. Per germline, CDR1 MGHDK and CDR2 SYGVNS. The V gene end was trimmed by 5 bases and the J gene end by 2 bases; junction bases not matched to a gene: 9.